These 20 T cell receptor beta chains were sequenced from one sample in a study of breast tumors, draining lymph nodes, adjacent tissues. TCRdb re-derived calls from the multiplex PCR reads in MiXCR, one entry per CDR3 protein. The sample has about 89,000 distinct CDR3 sequences; about 27% are singletons. The lymph nodes were axillary draining lymph nodes from breast cancer patients. The sample taken for sequencing was axillary lymph node tissue. Source of these receptors: a female donor with breast cancer. Some clones in this sample may be carry-over from other donors' samples.

This clonotype showed up many times. The rearrangement joins TRBV9 to TRBJ2-3, with D possibly TRBD2 on 5 matching bases. The length of the CDR3 is 16 residues. V dropped 0 bases and J dropped 4 bases, with 15 bases sitting between them. From germline, CDR1 is SGDLS and CDR2 YYNGEE. The DNA of the CDR3 is TGTGCCAGCAGCGTAGGACCGAGAGGAGGCCCAGATACGCAGTATTTT. It is translated as CASSVGPRGGPDTQYF.

The V call is TRBV6-6, the J call TRBJ1-5, with D possibly matching TRBD1 (6 bases). The germline V gene has CDR1 MNHNY and CDR2 SVGAGI (reference sequence). V lost 5 bases to trimming and J lost 6 bases, with 20 bases between them. The CDR3 runs 16 residues. The CDR3 protein is CASSLTGWDGSQPQHF. For the CDR3, the DNA is TGTGCCAGCAGTCTAACAGGGTGGGATGGCAGTCAGCCCCAGCATTTT.

The CDR3 bases are TGTGCCAGCAGCTTAACTAGCGGGGAAAAACTGTTTTTT. Protein product: CASSLTSGEKLFF. The chain joins TRBV7-2 to TRBJ1-4; no clear D gene. The CDR3 extends over 13 amino acids. CDR1 and CDR2 (germline): SGHTA, FQGNSA. The V and J ends lost 2 bases and 8 bases respectively, with 9 bases between them.

In this sample, this clonotype turned up many times. The chain joins TRBV24-1 to TRBJ1-5; D might be TRBD1 (5 bases). Trimming cost V 5 bases and J 5 bases, with 15 bases left between them. This CDR3 spans 15 amino acids. Germline values: CDR1 KGHDR, CDR2 SFDVKD. The CDR3 coding sequence is TGTGCCACCAGTGCCACGACAGAACCAGATCAGCCCCAGCATTTT. Translated, it gives CATSATTEPDQPQHF.

This clonotype has at least ten counts. The genes are TRBV20-1 and TRBJ2-5, with a possible D match to TRBD2 (7 bases). CDR1 and CDR2 from the germline V gene are DFQATT and SNEGSKA (reference sequence). The CDR3 is 15 residues long. Trimming took off 7 bases at V and 5 bases at J, with 23 bases between the two ends. The CDR3 sequence: CSVVRGATSVETQYF. The DNA of the CDR3 is TGCAGTGTGGTCCGGGGGGCTACTAGCGTGGAGACCCAGTACTTC.

The table lists this clonotype with a few counts. One end of the junction varies from germline; a read error may be responsible. The rearrangement joins TRBV18 to TRBJ2-3; D is ambiguous. Germline V CDR1 and CDR2: KGHSH, LQKENI. This CDR3 spans 16 amino acids. The CDR3 coding sequence is TGTGCCAGCTCACCAATTTCCCCCTCCCCCACAGATACGCAGTATTTC. It encodes CASSPISPSPTDTQYF.

About this clonotype: A junction end diverges from the germline sequence, so it may reflect a read error. This rearrangement joins TRBV10-3 to TRBJ2-7; D is possibly TRBD1 (5 bases). Germline assignment: CDR1 ENHRY and CDR2 SYGVKD. The CDR3 has 14 amino acids. CDR3 DNA sequence: TGTACCATCAGTGAACCCAGGGAATCCTACGAGCAGAACTTC. Amino acids: CTISEPRESYEQNF.

This clonotype was seen at least ten times. CDR3 amino acids: CASRAQSRLLLNEQFF. CDR3 sequence (DNA): TGTGCCAGCAGAGCACAGAGTCGGCTTCTGCTGAATGAGCAGTTCTTC. The rearrangement uses TRBV6-5 and TRBJ2-1; D is unclear. Trimming cost V 6 bases and J 7 bases, with 22 bases left between them. CDR1 MNHEY and CDR2 SVGAGI come from the germline V gene. The CDR3 contains 16 residues.

This clonotype was seen repeatedly, ten times or more. This rearrangement joins TRBV20-1 to TRBJ2-1; D is unresolved. Germline loops: CDR1 DFQATT, CDR2 SNEGSKA (reference sequence). The CDR3 consists of 13 residues. V gave up 3 bases and J gave up 7 bases, with 13 bases separating them. This CDR3 reads CSASGLALNEQFF. Written as DNA, the CDR3 is TGCAGTGCTAGTGGGCTCGCCCTTAATGAGCAGTTCTTC.

This clonotype was detected ten times or more. J is TRBJ1-5 and V is TRBV6-5; D uncertain. V was cut by 5 bases and J by 1 base, with 12 bases left in between. Germline V CDR1 and CDR2: MNHEY, SVGAGI. This CDR3 contains 15 residues. The chain's CDR3 is CASSPSGLSNQPQHF. Written as DNA, the CDR3 is TGTGCCAGCAGTCCGTCCGGGTTAAGCAATCAGCCCCAGCATTTT.

This rearrangement joins TRBV24-1 to TRBJ2-5; 8 bases match TRBD2. CDR1 and CDR2 (germline): KGHDR, SFDVKD. Trimming at V came to 4 bases and at J to 2 bases, leaving 8 bases not matched to a gene. The CDR3 is made up of 16 amino acids. The CDR3: CATSELGERGQETQYF. DNA for the CDR3: TGTGCCACCAGTGAATTAGGTGAGCGGGGGCAAGAGACCCAGTACTTC.

For this clonotype: This clone may be a read error of a much larger clone one base away. The V gene is TRBV6-2 or TRBV6-3, the J gene TRBJ2-1, with D uncertain. This CDR3 contains 14 residues. The germline CDR1 and CDR2 sequences are MNHEY and SVGEGT. Trimming took off 4 bases at V and 3 bases at J, with 10 bases between the two ends. This chain's CDR3 is CASSSGRDYNEQFF. CDR3 DNA sequence: TGTGCCAGCAGTTCCGGAAGGGACTACAATGAGCAGTTCTTC.

The chain is built from TRBV11-2 and TRBJ2-5; TRBD2 aligns across 11 bases. This CDR3 spans 18 amino acids. From germline, CDR1 is SGHAT and CDR2 FQNNGV. V shed 1 base, J shed 3 bases, and the junction held 10 bases outside the gene matches. CDR3 sequence (DNA): TGTGCCAGCAGCTTAGGGGGACTAGCGGCCATGGGAAAAGAGACCCAGTACTTC. This gives the protein CASSLGGLAAMGKETQYF.

This clonotype was observed at least ten times. The chain has TRBV5-4 and TRBJ2-2; D is ambiguous. The CDR3 is made up of 12 amino acids. The germline V gene encodes CDR1 SGHNT and CDR2 YYREEE (reference sequence). Deletions cut 2 bases from V and 3 bases from J, with 2 bases between. Here the CDR3 reads CASSLDTGELFF. CDR3 in DNA: TGTGCCAGCAGCTTAGACACCGGGGAGCTGTTTTTT.

This clonotype was seen only a few times. A much larger clonotype is one base distant, so this may be a read error. The chain combines TRBV4-3 with TRBJ2-7; D gene ambiguous. The germline V gene encodes CDR1 LGHNA and CDR2 YSLEER. V was pared by 1 base and J by 4 bases, with 8 bases between. CDR3 length equals 13 residues. The CDR3 reads CASSQGGGYEQYF. The DNA for the CDR3 is TGCGCCAGCAGCCAAGGTGGCGGATACGAGCAGTACTTC.

Many counts were recorded for this clonotype. The chain employs TRBV27 and TRBJ2-3; 8 bases fit TRBD2. The germline CDR1 and CDR2 sequences are MNHEY and SMNVEV (reference sequence). The V segment lost 4 bases and the J segment 2 bases; nucleotides outside the gene matches: 8. The CDR3 consists of 16 residues. The CDR3 DNA is TGTGCCAGCAGTTCAAGAGCGGGAGTGTCCACAGATACGCAGTATTTT. Protein sequence: CASSSRAGVSTDTQYF.

This clonotype was found many times. The V gene is TRBV18, the J gene TRBJ2-7; D gene ambiguous. The CDR3 sequence is 13 residues long. Germline V gene lookup returns CDR1 KGHSH and CDR2 LQKENI. Trimming removed 2 bases from V and 2 bases from J, with 7 bases in between. In DNA, the CDR3 is TGTGCCAGCTCACCAACCGCTGCCTACGAGCAGTACTTC. It yields the protein CASSPTAAYEQYF.

Ten or more counts support this clonotype. This sequence joins TRBV19 and TRBJ1-5; D uncertain. The CDR3 has 17 residues. Germline V lookup: CDR1 LNHDA, CDR2 SQIVND (reference sequence). The V end was cut by 0 bases, the J end by 2 bases, with 14 bases between. The CDR3 loop reads CASSIDGDRRGNQPQHF. The CDR3 nucleotides read TGTGCCAGTAGTATAGACGGAGATCGGAGGGGCAATCAGCCCCAGCATTTT.

This clonotype was counted a single time. The chain combines TRBV10-1 with TRBJ1-2; TRBD1 matches 7 bases. Trimming removed 10 bases from V and 8 bases from J; junction bases left unmatched: 10. Germline lookup yields CDR1 WNHNN and CDR2 SYGVQD (reference sequence). The CDR3 covers 12 residues. DNA of the CDR3: TGCGCCACCCCCCACAGGGGCGACGGCTACACCTTC. Its translation: CATPHRGDGYTF.

By frequency in the sample, this clonotype is medium-sized. This rearrangement joins TRBV15 to TRBJ1-6; D gene ambiguous. Per the germline V gene, CDR1 is LNHNV and CDR2 is YYDKDF (reference sequence). Between the trimmed V and J ends, which lost 4 bases and 9 bases, there was a span of 13 bases. This CDR3 comprises 14 residues. CDR3 residues: CATSTPTRGSPLHF. CDR3 bases: TGTGCCACCAGCACTCCCACACGGGGTTCACCCCTCCACTTT.